This TCR beta chain was profiled in a study of blood T cell repertoires in COVID-19. Looking at the study overall: Material from acute and convalescent COVID-19 was sourced from the United States, Italy and Spain. The cDNA or gDNA used as material had been derived from T cells, B-cell-depleted T cells, or PBMCs.

This CDR3 contains 16 residues. CDR1 MGHDK and CDR2 SYGVNS come from the germline V gene. The V and J ends lost 8 bases and 0 bases respectively, with 17 bases between them. Original methodology: Reference gene primer amplification in the assay estimated nucleated cell counts. TCRdb keeps only in-frame clones here, not all; method: immunoSEQ multiplex PCR. V, J and clone size were drawn from that table, and D and trimming were deduced from the DNA. The table shows around 73,000 clones, with 82% occurring only once. Material: peripheral blood. The rearrangement uses TRBV25-1 and TRBJ1-5, with D possibly TRBD1 on 6 matching bases. This clonotype originated in a woman aged 55-69 years with acute or convalescent COVID-19. CDR3: CASGTHLDSSNQPQHF. The CDR3 DNA sequence: TGTGCCAGCGGGACACATCTGGACAGTAGCAATCAGCCCCAGCATTTT.